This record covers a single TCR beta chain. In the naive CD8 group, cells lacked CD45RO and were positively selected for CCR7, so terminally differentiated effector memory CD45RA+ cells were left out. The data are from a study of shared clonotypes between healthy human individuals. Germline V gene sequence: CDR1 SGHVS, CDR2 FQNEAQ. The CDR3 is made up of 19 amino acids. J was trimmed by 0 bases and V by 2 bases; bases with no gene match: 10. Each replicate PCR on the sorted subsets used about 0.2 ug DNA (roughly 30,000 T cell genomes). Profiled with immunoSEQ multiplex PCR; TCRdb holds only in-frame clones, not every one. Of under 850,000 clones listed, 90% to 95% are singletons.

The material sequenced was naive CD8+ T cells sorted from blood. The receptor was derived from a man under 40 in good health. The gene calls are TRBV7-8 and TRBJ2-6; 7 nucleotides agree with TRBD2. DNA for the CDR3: TGTGCCAGCAGCTTATCTAAGGGGAGGGATTACTCTGGGGCCAACGTCCTGACTTTC. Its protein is CASSLSKGRDYSGANVLTF. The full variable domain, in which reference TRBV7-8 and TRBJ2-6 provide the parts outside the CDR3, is GAGVSQSPRYKVAKRGQDVALRCDPISGHVSLFWYQQALGQGPEFLTYFQNEAQLDKSGLPSDRFFAERPEGSVSTLKIQRTQQEDSAVYLCASSLSKGRDYSGANVLTFGAGSRLTVL.